The sequence of this T cell receptor beta chain was determined in a study of OX40 agonist ivuxolimab in advanced cancers. Study in general: Allowance was made for prior anti-PD-1, anti-PD-L1 or anti-CTLA-4 therapy, and roughly 40% had some. Whole-study results and caveats: Some patients without response likewise showed low normalized clonal expansion.

Assay: immunoSEQ multiplex PCR; the TCRdb copy retains only in-frame clones and omits some. The table has tens of thousands of clones, 65% to 85% seen once. Blood samples were obtained at baseline, cycle 4 day 1, and cycle 7 day 1. Note on this clone: Its antigen is as yet unknown.

V gave up 3 bases and J gave up 8 bases; unmatched junction bases: 13. The CDR3 length is 16 residues. Germline loops: CDR1 SNHLY, CDR2 FYNNEI. The J gene is TRBJ2-1, the V gene TRBV2, with 7 bases lining up with TRBD2. Here the sequenced sample was CD4+ or CD8+ T cells sorted from blood, taken in a trial of the OX40 agonist ivuxolimab. The sequence came from an adult with an advanced solid tumor such as melanoma, head and neck, liver or kidney cancer. CDR3 sequence: CASSEEGAGVSDEQFF. The CDR3 DNA is TGTGCCAGCAGTGAGGAAGGGGCGGGAGTAAGCGATGAGCAGTTCTTC. Together with reference TRBV2 and TRBJ2-1, the CDR3 gives the full variable domain: EPEVTQTPSHQVTQMGQEVILRCVPISNHLYFYWYRQILGQKVEFLVSFYNNEISEKSEIFDDQFSVERPDGSNFTLKIRSTKLEDSAMYFCASSEEGAGVSDEQFFGPGTRLTVL.